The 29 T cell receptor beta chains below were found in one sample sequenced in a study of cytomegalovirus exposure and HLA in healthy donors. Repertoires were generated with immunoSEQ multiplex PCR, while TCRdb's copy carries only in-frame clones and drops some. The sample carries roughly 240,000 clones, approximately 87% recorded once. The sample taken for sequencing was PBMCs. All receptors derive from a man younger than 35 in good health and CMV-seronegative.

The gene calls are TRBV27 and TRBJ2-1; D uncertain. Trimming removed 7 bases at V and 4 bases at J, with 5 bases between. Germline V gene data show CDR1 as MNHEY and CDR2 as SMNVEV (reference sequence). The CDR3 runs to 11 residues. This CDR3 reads CASTSYNEQFF. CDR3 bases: TGTGCCAGCACCTCTTACAATGAGCAGTTCTTC.

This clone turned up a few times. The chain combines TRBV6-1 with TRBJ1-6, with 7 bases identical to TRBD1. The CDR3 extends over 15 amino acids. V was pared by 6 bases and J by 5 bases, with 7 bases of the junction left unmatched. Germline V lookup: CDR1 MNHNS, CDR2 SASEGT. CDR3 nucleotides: TGTGCCAGCAGGCCGACAGGGCAGGATAATTCACCCCTCCACTTT. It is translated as CASRPTGQDNSPLHF.

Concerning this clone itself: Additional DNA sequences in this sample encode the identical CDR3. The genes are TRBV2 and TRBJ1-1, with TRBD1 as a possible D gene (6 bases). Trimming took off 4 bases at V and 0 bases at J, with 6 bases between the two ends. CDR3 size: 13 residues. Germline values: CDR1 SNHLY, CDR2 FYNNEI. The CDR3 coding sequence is TGTGCCAGCAGTGCAGGGGTGAACACTGAAGCTTTCTTT. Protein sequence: CASSAGVNTEAFF.

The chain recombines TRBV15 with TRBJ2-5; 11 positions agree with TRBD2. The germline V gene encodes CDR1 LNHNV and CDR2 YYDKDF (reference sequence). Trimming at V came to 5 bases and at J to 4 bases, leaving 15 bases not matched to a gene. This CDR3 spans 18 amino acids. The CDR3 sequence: CATSATGTSGPGRETQYF. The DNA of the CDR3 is TGTGCCACCAGCGCCACCGGGACTAGCGGCCCCGGAAGAGAGACCCAGTACTTC. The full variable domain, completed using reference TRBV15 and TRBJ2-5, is DAMVIQNPRYQVTQFGKPVTLSCSQTLNHNVMYWYQQKSSQAPKLLFHYYDKDFNNEADTPDNFQSRRPNTSFCFLDIRSPGLGDTAMYLCATSATGTSGPGRETQYFGPGTRLLVL.

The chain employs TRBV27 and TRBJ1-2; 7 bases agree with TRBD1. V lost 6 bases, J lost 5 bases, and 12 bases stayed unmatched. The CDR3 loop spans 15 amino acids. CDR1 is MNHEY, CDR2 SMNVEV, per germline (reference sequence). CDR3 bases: TGTGCCAGCAGCTCAACCACTCCGGGACAGTATGGCTACACCTTC. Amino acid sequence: CASSSTTPGQYGYTF.

CDR3 sequence reads: CASSQDRGGLSTQYF. The CDR3 bases are TGCGCCAGCAGCCAAGATCGGGGGGGCCTTAGTACGCAGTATTTT. The V gene is TRBV4-3, the J gene TRBJ2-3; 8 nucleotides align to TRBD2. V trimming: 0 bases; J trimming: 8 bases; junction bases outside the gene matches: 7. The CDR3 is made up of 15 amino acids. Looked up from germline, CDR1 is LGHNA and CDR2 is YSLEER.

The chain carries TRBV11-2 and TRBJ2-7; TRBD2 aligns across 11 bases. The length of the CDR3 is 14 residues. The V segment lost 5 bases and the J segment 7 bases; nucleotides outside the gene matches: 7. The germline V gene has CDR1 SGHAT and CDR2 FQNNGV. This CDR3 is CASSPTSGVAEQYF. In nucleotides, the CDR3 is TGTGCCAGCAGCCCGACTAGCGGGGTGGCGGAGCAGTACTTC.

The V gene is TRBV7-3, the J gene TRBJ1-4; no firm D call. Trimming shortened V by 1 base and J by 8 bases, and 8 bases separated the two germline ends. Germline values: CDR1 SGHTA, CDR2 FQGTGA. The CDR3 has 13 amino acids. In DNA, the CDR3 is TGTGCCAGCAGCTTAAGTGTGGGCGAAAAACTGTTTTTT. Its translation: CASSLSVGEKLFF.

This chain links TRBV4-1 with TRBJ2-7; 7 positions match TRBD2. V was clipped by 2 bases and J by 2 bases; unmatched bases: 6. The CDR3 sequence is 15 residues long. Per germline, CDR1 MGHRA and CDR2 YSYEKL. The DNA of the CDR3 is TGCGCCAGCAGCCAAATATCTAGCGGCCCCTACGAGCAGTACTTC. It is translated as CASSQISSGPYEQYF.

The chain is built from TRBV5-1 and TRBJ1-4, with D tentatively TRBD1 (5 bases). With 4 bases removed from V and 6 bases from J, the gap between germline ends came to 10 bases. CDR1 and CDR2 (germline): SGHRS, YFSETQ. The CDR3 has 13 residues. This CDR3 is CASSMQGDEKLFF. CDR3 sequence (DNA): TGCGCCAGCAGCATGCAGGGTGATGAAAAACTGTTTTTT.

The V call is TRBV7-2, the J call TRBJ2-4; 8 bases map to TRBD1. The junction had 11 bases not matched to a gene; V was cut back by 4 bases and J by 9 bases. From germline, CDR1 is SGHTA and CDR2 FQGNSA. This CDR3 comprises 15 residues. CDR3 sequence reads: CASSWNTGGSGIQYF. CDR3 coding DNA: TGTGCCAGCAGCTGGAATACAGGGGGTAGTGGCATTCAGTACTTC.

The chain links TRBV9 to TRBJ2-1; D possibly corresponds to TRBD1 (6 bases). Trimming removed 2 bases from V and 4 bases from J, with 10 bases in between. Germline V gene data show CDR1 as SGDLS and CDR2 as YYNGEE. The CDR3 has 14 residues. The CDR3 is CASSVSDRYNEQFF. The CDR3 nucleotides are TGTGCCAGCAGCGTCTCCGACAGGTACAATGAGCAGTTCTTC.

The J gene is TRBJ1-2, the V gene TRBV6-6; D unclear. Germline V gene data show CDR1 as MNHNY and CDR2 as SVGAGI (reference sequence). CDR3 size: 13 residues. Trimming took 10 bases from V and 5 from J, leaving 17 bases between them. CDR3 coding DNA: TGTGCCATAACGAAGGCAGGAGGGTATGGCTACACCTTC. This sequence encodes CAITKAGGYGYTF.

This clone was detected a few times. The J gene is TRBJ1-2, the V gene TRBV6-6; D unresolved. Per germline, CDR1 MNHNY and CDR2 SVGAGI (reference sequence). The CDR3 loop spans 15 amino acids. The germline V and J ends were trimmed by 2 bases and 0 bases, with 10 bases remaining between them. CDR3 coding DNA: TGTGCCAGCAGTTACGAAGTTTTAGCTAACTATGGCTACACCTTC. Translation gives CASSYEVLANYGYTF.

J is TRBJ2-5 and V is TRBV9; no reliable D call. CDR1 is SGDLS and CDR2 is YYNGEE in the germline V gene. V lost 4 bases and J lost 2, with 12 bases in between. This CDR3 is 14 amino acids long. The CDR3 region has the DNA TGTGCCAGCAGCCTGATGGGCTTGCAAGAGACCCAGTACTTC. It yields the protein CASSLMGLQETQYF.

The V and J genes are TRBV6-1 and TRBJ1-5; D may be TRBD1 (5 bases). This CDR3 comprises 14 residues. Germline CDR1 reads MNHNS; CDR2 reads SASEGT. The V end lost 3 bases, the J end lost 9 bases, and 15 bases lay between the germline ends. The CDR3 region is CASSEGGTRPPQHF. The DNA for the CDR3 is TGTGCCAGCAGTGAGGGAGGGACTCGGCCGCCCCAGCATTTT.

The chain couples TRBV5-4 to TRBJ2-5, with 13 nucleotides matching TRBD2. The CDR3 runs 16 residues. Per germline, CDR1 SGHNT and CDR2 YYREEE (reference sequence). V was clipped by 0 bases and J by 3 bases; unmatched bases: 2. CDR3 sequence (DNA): TGTGCCAGCAGCTTGGGGGGACTAGCGGGAAAAGAGACCCAGTACTTC. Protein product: CASSLGGLAGKETQYF.

The CDR3 here is CASSLFPDRTYEQYF. The DNA for the CDR3 is TGCGCCAGCAGCTTGTTTCCGGACAGGACCTACGAGCAGTACTTC. The genes are TRBV5-1 and TRBJ2-7, with 7 nucleotides matching TRBD1. The CDR3 runs 15 residues. Germline lookup yields CDR1 SGHRS and CDR2 YFSETQ. Trimming removed 1 base from V and 2 bases from J; junction bases left unmatched: 6.

The CDR3 region is CASSLAGQLGEAFF. For the CDR3, the DNA is TGTGCCAGCAGCTTAGCTGGACAGTTAGGGGAAGCTTTCTTT. The genes are TRBV7-2 and TRBJ1-1; D might be TRBD1 (6 bases). Germline V gene lookup returns CDR1 SGHTA and CDR2 FQGNSA. The CDR3 loop spans 14 amino acids. Trimming removed 0 bases at V and 8 bases at J, with 13 bases between.

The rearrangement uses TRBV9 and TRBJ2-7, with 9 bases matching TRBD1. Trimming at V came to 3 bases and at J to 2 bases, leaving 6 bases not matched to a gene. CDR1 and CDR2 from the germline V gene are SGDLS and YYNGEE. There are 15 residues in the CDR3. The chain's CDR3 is CASSEAGTGTYEQYF. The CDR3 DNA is TGTGCCAGCAGCGAAGCCGGGACAGGGACCTACGAGCAGTACTTC.

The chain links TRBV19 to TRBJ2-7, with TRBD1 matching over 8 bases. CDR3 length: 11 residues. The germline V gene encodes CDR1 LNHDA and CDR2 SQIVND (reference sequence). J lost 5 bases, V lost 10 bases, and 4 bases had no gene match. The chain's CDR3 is CATGQVNEQYF. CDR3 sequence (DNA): TGTGCCACGGGACAGGTTAACGAGCAGTACTTC.

CDR3 protein: CASSLGGQPGSGQYF. CDR3 bases: TGTGCCAGCAGCTTGGGGGGACAACCCGGCTCCGGGCAGTACTTC. This chain connects TRBV5-4 to TRBJ2-7; tentatively, D is TRBD1 (6 bases). V lost 0 bases, J lost 9 bases, and 19 bases lay in between. This CDR3 contains 15 residues. Germline CDR1 is SGHNT and CDR2 is YYREEE (reference sequence).

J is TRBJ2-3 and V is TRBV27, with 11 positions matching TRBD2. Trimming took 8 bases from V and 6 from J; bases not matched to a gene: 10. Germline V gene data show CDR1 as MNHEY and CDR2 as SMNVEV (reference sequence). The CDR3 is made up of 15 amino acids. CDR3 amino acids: CASSTPLAGDDTQYF. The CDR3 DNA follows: TGTGCCAGCTCAACCCCACTAGCGGGAGACGATACGCAGTATTTT.

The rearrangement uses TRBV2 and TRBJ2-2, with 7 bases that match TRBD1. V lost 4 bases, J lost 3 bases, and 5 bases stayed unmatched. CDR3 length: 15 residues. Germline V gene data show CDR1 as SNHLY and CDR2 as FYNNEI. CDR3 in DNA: TGTGCCAGCAGTGGAGGGACAGCATACACCGGGGAGCTGTTTTTT. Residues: CASSGGTAYTGELFF.

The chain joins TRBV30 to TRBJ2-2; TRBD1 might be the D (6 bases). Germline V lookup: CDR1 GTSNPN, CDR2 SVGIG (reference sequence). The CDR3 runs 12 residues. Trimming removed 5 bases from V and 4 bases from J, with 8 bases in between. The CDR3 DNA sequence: TGTGCCTGGCAGGGGAGCACCGGGGAGCTGTTTTTT. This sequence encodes CAWQGSTGELFF.

The CDR3 region is CASSLSDRGPGELFF. CDR3 nucleotides: TGTGCCAGCAGTTTATCGGACAGGGGGCCCGGGGAGCTGTTTTTT. The chain links TRBV28 to TRBJ2-2, with 11 bases lining up with TRBD1. J was trimmed by 6 bases and V by 1 base; bases with no gene match: 1. Germline CDR1 MDHEN, CDR2 SYDVKM. The CDR3 runs to 15 residues.

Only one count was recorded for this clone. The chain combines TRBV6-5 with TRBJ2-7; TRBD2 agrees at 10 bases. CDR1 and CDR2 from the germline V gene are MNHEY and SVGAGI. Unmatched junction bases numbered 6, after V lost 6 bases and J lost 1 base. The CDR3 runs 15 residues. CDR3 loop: CASRRSSGGSYEQYF. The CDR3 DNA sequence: TGTGCCAGCAGGCGATCTAGCGGGGGATCCTACGAGCAGTACTTC.

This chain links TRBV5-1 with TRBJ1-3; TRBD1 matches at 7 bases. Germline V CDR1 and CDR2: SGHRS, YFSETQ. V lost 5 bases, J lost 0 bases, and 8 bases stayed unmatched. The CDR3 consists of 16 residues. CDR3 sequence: CASSIGQAASGNTIYF. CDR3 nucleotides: TGCGCCAGCAGTATAGGACAGGCGGCCTCTGGAAACACCATATATTTT.

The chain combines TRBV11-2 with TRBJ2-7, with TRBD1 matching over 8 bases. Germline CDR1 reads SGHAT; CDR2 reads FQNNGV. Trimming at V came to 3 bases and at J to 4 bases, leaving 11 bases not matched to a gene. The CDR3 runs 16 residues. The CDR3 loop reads CASSLSQGAFPYEQYF. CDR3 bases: TGTGCCAGCAGCTTGAGTCAGGGGGCTTTTCCTTACGAGCAGTACTTC.